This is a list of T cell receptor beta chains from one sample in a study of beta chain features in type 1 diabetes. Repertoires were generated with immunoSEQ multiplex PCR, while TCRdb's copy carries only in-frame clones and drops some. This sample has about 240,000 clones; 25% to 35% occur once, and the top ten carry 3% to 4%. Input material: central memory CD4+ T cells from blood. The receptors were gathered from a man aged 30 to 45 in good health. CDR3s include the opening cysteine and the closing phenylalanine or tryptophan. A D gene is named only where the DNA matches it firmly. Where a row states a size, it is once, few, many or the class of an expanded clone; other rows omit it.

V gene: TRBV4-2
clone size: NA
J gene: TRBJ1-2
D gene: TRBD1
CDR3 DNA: TGTGCCAGCAGCTTTCGGACAGGGAGGGGCTATGGCTACACCTTC
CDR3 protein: CASSFRTGRGYGYTF

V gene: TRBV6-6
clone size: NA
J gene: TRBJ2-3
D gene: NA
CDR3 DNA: TGTGCCAGCAGTGCCCACTCCGGACAGTCAGATACGCAGTATTTT
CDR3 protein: CASSAHSGQSDTQYF

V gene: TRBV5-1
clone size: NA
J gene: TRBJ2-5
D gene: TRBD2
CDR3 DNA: TGCGCCAGCAGCTTGGTCCGGGGGGAAAAAGAGACCCAGTACTTC
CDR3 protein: CASSLVRGEKETQYF

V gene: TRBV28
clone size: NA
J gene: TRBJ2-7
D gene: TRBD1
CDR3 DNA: TGTGCCAGCAGTCTGCCCGGGACAGGGTCCTACGAGCAGTACTTC
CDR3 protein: CASSLPGTGSYEQYF

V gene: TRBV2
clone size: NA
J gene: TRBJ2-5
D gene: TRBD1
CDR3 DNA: TGTGCCAGCAGTCGGACAGGGGGCGTTCTTGGAGAGACCCAGTACTTC
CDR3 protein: CASSRTGGVLGETQYF

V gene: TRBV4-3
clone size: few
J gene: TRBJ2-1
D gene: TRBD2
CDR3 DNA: TGCGCCAGCAGCCAGGGGGGCGGCCTAGCGGGAGTTTATGAGCAGTTCTTC
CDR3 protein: CASSQGGGLAGVYEQFF

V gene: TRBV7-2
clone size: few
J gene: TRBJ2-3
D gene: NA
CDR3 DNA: TGTGCCAGCAGCTTAGCAAAAGATACGCAGTATTTT
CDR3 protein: CASSLAKDTQYF

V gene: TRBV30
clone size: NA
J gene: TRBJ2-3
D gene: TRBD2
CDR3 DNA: TGTGCCTGGAGTGTAGGGCTAGCGGGACCACGAGATACGCAGTATTTT
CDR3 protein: CAWSVGLAGPRDTQYF

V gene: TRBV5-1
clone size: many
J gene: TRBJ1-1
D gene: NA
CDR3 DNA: TGCGCCAGCAGCCGAGCAGCGAACACTGAAGCTTTCTTT
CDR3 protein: CASSRAANTEAFF

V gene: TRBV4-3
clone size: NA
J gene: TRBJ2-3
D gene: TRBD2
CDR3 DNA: TGCGCCAGCAGCCCCCTCGCGGCTAGCGGGGGCGGGGATACGCAGTATTTT
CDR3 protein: CASSPLAASGGGDTQYF

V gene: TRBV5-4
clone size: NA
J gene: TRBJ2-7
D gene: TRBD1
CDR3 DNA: TGTGCCAGCAGCGCCTTGGGACAGGGGTGGGACGAGCAGTACTTC
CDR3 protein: CASSALGQGWDEQYF

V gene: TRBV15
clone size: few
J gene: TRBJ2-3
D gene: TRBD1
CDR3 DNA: TGTGCCACCAGCAGATCCGGACAGGGGGAGGATACGCAGTATTTT
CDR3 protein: CATSRSGQGEDTQYF

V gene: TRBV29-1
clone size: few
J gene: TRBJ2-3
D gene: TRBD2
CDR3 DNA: TGCAGCGTTGAAGAGGGGGGGTTTACAGATACGCAGTATTTT
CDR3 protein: CSVEEGGFTDTQYF

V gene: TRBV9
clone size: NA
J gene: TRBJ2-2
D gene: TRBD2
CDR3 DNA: TGTGCCAGCAGCCTCAGGACTAGCACCGGGGAGCTGTTTTTT
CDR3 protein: CASSLRTSTGELFF

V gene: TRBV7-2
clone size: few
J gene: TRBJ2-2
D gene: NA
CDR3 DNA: TGTGCCAGCATCAGCAGACCTACCGGGGAGCTGTTTTTT
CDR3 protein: CASISRPTGELFF

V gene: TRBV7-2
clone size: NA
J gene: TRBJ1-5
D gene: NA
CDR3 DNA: TGTGCCAGCAGCCGAGACTGGCAGCCCCAGCATTTT
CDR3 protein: CASSRDWQPQHF

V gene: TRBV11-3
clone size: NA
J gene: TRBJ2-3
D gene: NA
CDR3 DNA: TGTGCCAGCAGCTTAGGTCTACAACAGGGAACAGATACGCAGTATTTT
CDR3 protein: CASSLGLQQGTDTQYF